This is a list of T cell receptor beta chains from one sample in a study of T cell responses to AZD1222 COVID-19 vaccine. Method: immunoSEQ multiplex PCR; TCRdb's copy keeps in-frame clones and lacks some. This sample yields some 40,000 clones, of which 88% are seen a single time; roughly 29% belongs to the top ten. The material sequenced was peripheral blood, taken 28 days after the second dose of the MenACWY control vaccine. Every receptor here comes from an adult who received the MenACWY meningococcal vaccine as a control. Each CDR3 is given with its conserved first and last residue. A D gene is named only where the DNA matches it firmly. Some rows mark clone size as missing; the rest say once, few, many or name a class of expanded clone.

>TRBV28|TRBJ1-2|.|TRBD1
CASSPLGNRGKWGFYGYTF
TGTGCCAGCAGCCCTTTGGGGAACAGGGGAAAGTGGGGGTTTTATGGCTACACCTTC
>TRBV5-1|TRBJ2-7|.|TRBD1
CASSLAGQGTYEQYF
TGCGCCAGCAGCTTGGCAGGACAGGGTACCTACGAGCAGTACTTC
>TRBV2|TRBJ2-2|few|TRBD2
CASRRLAENTGELFF
TGTGCCAGCAGACGACTAGCTGAGAACACCGGGGAGCTGTTTTTT
>TRBV15|TRBJ2-1|few|TRBD2
CATSRSGGYNEQFF
TGTGCCACCAGCAGATCGGGGGGATACAATGAGCAGTTCTTC
>TRBV28|TRBJ2-7|.|TRBD1
CASSLVGDSYEQYF
TGTGCCAGCAGTTTAGTGGGGGACAGCTACGAGCAGTACTTC
>TRBV18|TRBJ2-7|.|TRBD1
CASSQNNQGAYEQYF
TGTGCCAGCTCACAAAACAACCAGGGGGCCTACGAGCAGTACTTC
>TRBV28|TRBJ1-5|.|.
CASTRGGAQWPQHF
TGTGCCAGCACCAGAGGGGGGGCCCAATGGCCCCAGCATTTT
>TRBV5-1|TRBJ1-4|.|.
CASSLSPFPNEKLFF
TGCGCCAGCAGCTTGTCCCCGTTTCCTAATGAAAAACTGTTTTTT
>TRBV28|TRBJ2-3|.|.
CASSSASTPLYTQYF
TGTGCCAGCAGTTCGGCTAGTACGCCCCTTTATACGCAGTATTTT
>TRBV19|TRBJ2-7|once|TRBD2
CASSILAGQGYEQYF
TGTGCCAGTAGTATTCTAGCGGGCCAAGGGTACGAGCAGTACTTC
>TRBV29-1|TRBJ1-4|once|.
CSVGEGVGEKLFF
TGCAGCGTTGGGGAAGGGGTAGGGGAAAAACTGTTTTTT
>TRBV15|TRBJ2-1|.|TRBD2
CATSFPRAGGVNEQFF
TGTGCCACCAGCTTTCCTAGGGCGGGAGGGGTCAATGAGCAGTTCTTC
>TRBV9|TRBJ2-5|.|.
CASSGQGQETQYF
TGTGCCAGCAGCGGGCAGGGACAAGAGACCCAGTACTTC
>TRBV14|TRBJ2-3|.|.
CASSQGSAWGDTQYF
TGTGCCAGCAGCCAAGGTAGCGCCTGGGGAGATACGCAGTATTTT
>TRBV24-1|TRBJ2-1|.|.
CATSDLKTDSYNEQFF
TGTGCCACCAGTGATTTAAAGACGGATTCCTACAATGAGCAGTTCTTC
>TRBV18|TRBJ2-1|.|TRBD2
CASSLPGTSGYNEQFF
TGTGCCAGCTCACTCCCCGGGACTAGCGGTTACAATGAGCAGTTCTTC
>TRBV28|TRBJ1-5|.|TRBD1
CASSLFTGGMDQPQHF
TGTGCCAGCAGTTTATTTACAGGGGGCATGGATCAGCCCCAGCATTTT
>TRBV11-3|TRBJ2-3|.|TRBD2
CASNYLAGVNTQYF
TGTGCCAGCAACTACCTAGCGGGGGTCAATACGCAGTATTTT
>TRBV18|TRBJ1-5|.|.
CASSRPGELGQPQHF
TGTGCCAGCTCACGGCCAGGGGAGTTAGGTCAGCCCCAGCATTTT
>TRBV4-1|TRBJ2-2|.|TRBD2
CASGRGGRYTGELFF
TGCGCCAGCGGTCGGGGCGGGAGGTACACCGGGGAGCTGTTTTTT
>TRBV9|TRBJ2-1|.|.
CASSVGSSATGEQFF
TGTGCCAGCAGCGTTGGCTCTAGCGCTACGGGTGAGCAGTTCTTC
>TRBV11-2|TRBJ2-5|.|.
CASSFRPRVEETQYF
TGTGCCAGCAGCTTTCGTCCCAGGGTCGAAGAGACCCAGTACTTC
>TRBV5-1|TRBJ2-3|.|.
CASSLALVPRTDTQYF
TGCGCCAGCAGCTTGGCTCTAGTACCGAGGACAGATACGCAGTATTTT
>TRBV6-5|TRBJ2-3|.|TRBD2
CASSPGTSGRDTQYF
TGTGCCAGCAGTCCAGGGACTAGCGGGAGAGATACGCAGTATTTT
>TRBV30|TRBJ2-1|.|.
CAWTPSGHPNEQFF
TGTGCCTGGACCCCAAGCGGTCACCCCAATGAGCAGTTCTTC
>TRBV24-1|TRBJ2-1|.|.
CATSDWTGAGDEQFF
TGTGCCACCAGTGATTGGACGGGAGCTGGCGATGAGCAGTTCTTC
>TRBV6-5|TRBJ2-2|.|.
CASRKRQGSGGELFF
TGTGCCAGCAGAAAACGGCAGGGCTCGGGCGGGGAGCTGTTTTTT
>TRBV28|TRBJ2-2|.|TRBD1
CASRKQGLAGELFF
TGTGCCAGCAGAAAACAGGGGTTGGCCGGGGAGCTGTTTTTT
>TRBV29-1|TRBJ1-5|once|.
CSVGPGHNQPQHF
TGCAGCGTTGGGCCAGGGCATAATCAGCCCCAGCATTTT
>TRBV10-3|TRBJ1-2|.|.
CAISESQVGGYTF
TGTGCCATCAGTGAGTCGCAGGTTGGGGGCTACACCTTC
>TRBV7-6|TRBJ2-1|.|TRBD2
CASNDFRGRKYNEQFF
TGTGCCAGCAACGATTTCCGCGGGAGAAAATACAATGAGCAGTTCTTC
>TRBV18|TRBJ1-3|.|.
CASSPSAGNTIYF
TGTGCCAGCTCACCAAGCGCTGGAAACACCATATATTTT
>TRBV7-9|TRBJ2-7|.|.
CASTSKGHGVYEQYF
TGTGCCAGCACCAGTAAGGGACACGGAGTCTACGAGCAGTACTTC
>TRBV29-1|TRBJ1-6|.|.
CSVAFGTEYNSPLHF
TGCAGCGTTGCGTTTGGAACGGAGTATAATTCACCCCTCCACTTT
>TRBV27|TRBJ1-1|.|.
CALFPEAFF
TGTGCCTTGTTCCCTGAAGCTTTCTTT
>TRBV11-2|TRBJ2-2|.|.
CASSSSTGELFF
TGTGCCAGCAGCTCTTCCACCGGGGAGCTGTTTTTT
>TRBV12-3/TRBV12-4|TRBJ1-2|.|.
CASSLQGVDYTF
TGTGCCAGCAGTTTGCAGGGCGTCGACTACACCTTC
>TRBV6-5|TRBJ2-7|.|TRBD2
CASRASGSSYEQYF
TGTGCCAGCAGGGCTAGCGGGAGCTCCTACGAGCAGTACTTC
>TRBV5-1|TRBJ2-3|few|.
CASSLDRSTDTQYF
TGCGCCAGCAGCTTGGACAGAAGCACAGATACGCAGTATTTT
>TRBV28|TRBJ1-1|.|TRBD1
CASSLRGGQLRATENTEAFF
TGTGCCAGCAGTTTAAGGGGGGGACAGCTGAGGGCCACAGAGAACACTGAAGCTTTCTTT
>TRBV28|TRBJ1-5|.|TRBD1
CASSQTGRRVLNQPQHF
TGTGCCAGCAGTCAGACAGGGCGGAGGGTCCTTAATCAACCCCAGCATTTT
>TRBV14|TRBJ1-5|once|.
CASSRFSNQPQHF
TGTGCCAGCAGCAGATTTAGCAATCAGCCCCAGCATTTT
>TRBV7-2|TRBJ2-7|once|TRBD2
CASSFPGGYSYEQYF
TGTGCCAGCAGCTTCCCGGGAGGCTACTCCTACGAGCAGTACTTC
>TRBV12-5|TRBJ2-7|.|TRBD1
CASGPGDRDHYEQYF
TGTGCTAGTGGTCCCGGGGACAGGGATCACTACGAGCAGTACTTC
>TRBV5-1|TRBJ2-3|.|TRBD1
CASSSGQGSDTQYF
TGCGCCAGCAGCTCGGGACAGGGATCAGATACGCAGTATTTT
>TRBV30|TRBJ2-7|.|TRBD1
CAWSVGGTGGGEQYF
TGTGCCTGGAGTGTAGGTGGGACAGGGGGTGGCGAGCAGTACTTC
>TRBV5-1|TRBJ2-2|.|.
CASSTVAAGTPGELFF
TGCGCCAGCAGCACCGTTGCGGCCGGAACCCCCGGGGAGCTGTTTTTT
>TRBV7-7|TRBJ2-5|.|TRBD1
CASSYRQGRGETQYF
TGTGCCAGCAGCTACCGACAGGGTCGGGGCGAGACCCAGTACTTC
>TRBV10-3|TRBJ1-2|.|.
CAISDPARGDYGYTF
TGTGCCATCAGTGATCCCGCCAGGGGAGACTATGGCTACACCTTC
>TRBV9|TRBJ1-1|.|.
CASSVVSSTRGYLTEAFF
TGTGCCAGCAGCGTAGTAAGCAGTACTAGGGGGTACTTAACTGAAGCTTTCTTT
>TRBV21-1|TRBJ2-7|.|.
CASSKWVPYEQYF
TGTGCCAGCAGCAAATGGGTGCCCTACGAGCAGTACTTC
>TRBV30|TRBJ1-6|.|TRBD1
CACSRGSGQSNSPLHF
TGTGCCTGTAGCCGGGGCTCGGGACAGAGCAATTCACCCCTCCACTTT
>TRBV6-5|TRBJ2-7|.|.
CASSYQGISDEQYF
TGTGCCAGCAGTTACCAAGGCATATCGGACGAGCAGTACTTC
>TRBV19|TRBJ2-3|.|.
CASSAAQDPTDTQYF
TGTGCCAGTAGCGCGGCTCAGGACCCCACAGATACGCAGTATTTT
>TRBV5-1|TRBJ2-3|.|.
CASSLASGSPDTQYF
TGCGCCAGCAGCTTGGCGAGTGGGAGCCCAGATACGCAGTATTTT
>TRBV6-5|TRBJ1-4|.|.
CASRLSGPADEKLFF
TGTGCCAGCAGGCTAAGCGGGCCTGCGGATGAAAAACTGTTTTTT
>TRBV6-1|TRBJ2-5|.|.
CASSEGPGLQYF
TGTGCCAGCAGCGAAGGTCCAGGACTGCAGTACTTC
>TRBV7-9|TRBJ1-5|.|.
CASSAFGGRNQPQHF
TGTGCCAGCAGCGCGTTTGGGGGCCGCAATCAGCCCCAGCATTTT
>TRBV21-1|TRBJ2-2|.|.
CASSDPVGTGELFF
TGTGCCAGCAGCGACCCTGTGGGGACCGGGGAGCTGTTTTTT